This record looks at one T cell receptor beta chain sequence and its context. Its specific antigen is unknown. Qualities for individual bases were not recorded, and no much larger clone is one base off. The entire amount of isolated RNA was reverse transcribed using the High Capacity cDNA Reverse Transcription Kit, so the sequenced TCRB transcripts were expressed ones. Deep immunoSEQ sequencing was performed on naive, central memory and regulatory T cell samples, with an average of roughly 3.5 million total reads per sample. After sorted cells were lysed in RLT buffer, RNA was extracted with DNase-treated RNeasy Micro or Mini kits, with the choice depending on cell number. To prevent cross-contamination, each cell subset was processed individually, whereas patient and healthy donor samples were processed jointly. The immunoSEQ multiplex PCR was used to amplify TCRB sequences from cDNA, generating 87-bp fragments that spanned the CDR3 region. Sequencing of the amplicons was done on the Illumina HiSeq platform. In the authors' own workflow: PCR bias was corrected computationally using synthetic template baselines, and reads within Hamming distance 2 were collapsed, with unmergeable singletons discarded. Reads were aligned against IMGT to assign V, D and J genes, CDR3 length and insertions or deletions at six rearrangement sites. Within each subset, clonotype counts were normalized to sorted cell number, and only after that were true diversity and Gini coefficients computed with the tcR R package. Repertoire sharing was quantified using the overlap coefficient calculated on TCRB nucleotide sequences. Out-of-frame TCRB sequences from naive cells were analyzed as a proxy for the pre-selection repertoire. Held by TCRdb, this immuneACCESS table contains in-frame sequences only and omits some clones. Under half of the omission traces to an unresolved V gene where checked; the cause of the rest is unknown. Clone size and the V and J calls come from that table; the DNA yielded D and trimming. A total of over 700,000 clones appear in this sample, 15% to 20% of them only once. 0.023% of the sample rests with the top ten.

The germline V gene (reference sequence) sets CDR1 to MNHEY and CDR2 to SMNVEV. The cysteine opens and the phenylalanine closes a CDR3 of 16 amino acids. The kept DNA is CDR3 alone, 48 bases in frame from the first base. V drops 4 bases and J drops 0 bases, leaving 15 bases in between. The sample originates from a study of beta chain features in type 1 diabetes (dated by TCRdb to 2017 to 2018). Looking at the study overall: Mean age, gender distribution, total cell number and subset yield were not different between patients and healthy donors. Across all samples, about 110 million sorted cells were examined, and cell number per subset correlated strongly with RNA yield. The study compared TCRB repertoires of sorted circulating CD4+ T cell subsets between recently diagnosed type 1 diabetes patients and matched healthy donors. Regulatory and stem cell-like memory subsets were isolated from only 8 patients and about 8 healthy donors, whereas naive and central memory subsets came from all 30 or so donors. What the authors observed across the whole study: Because cDNA rather than genomic DNA was sequenced, highly expressing activated cells could have been over-represented, although no difference in activation and CD3 levels was found between groups. In all four CD4+ subsets, TCRB CDR3 length was moderately but significantly shorter in type 1 diabetes patients. Fewer insertions and more nucleotide deletions at VDJ recombination sites were observed in patients with type 1 diabetes, implying thymic rearrangement abnormalities. Naive, central memory and regulatory TCRB repertoires appeared to be more alike among patients than among healthy donors. Shorter templates might have been favored by PCR, but patient and control samples were amplified and corrected together, so both groups would have been affected equally by any skew. Because the HLA sub-analyses included only small numbers of individuals, any influence of HLA type on TCRB rearrangement was left unresolved.

From each donor, a single peripheral blood sample of around 120 mL on average was drawn into heparinised tubes. A BD FACSAria II and a panel including CD45RO, CCR7, CD25, CD127, CD95 and CD27 were used to sort naive, central memory, regulatory and stem cell-like memory CD4+ T cells. Every sorted population had a purity above 95%. PBMCs were separated immediately by Lymphoprep density gradient centrifugation and were stained directly, without being cultured. To minimize batch effects, samples were stained and sorted in pairs, one healthy donor with one patient per experiment. The sequencing sample was made of naive CD4+ T cells from blood. In the paper's terms, the cell subset or site label means: true naive CD4+ T cells. The TCR originated in a woman under 30 in good health. The sequence is built from TRBV27 and TRBJ1-2; a weak D assignment points to TRBD1 (6 bases agree). Read as DNA, the sequence is TGTGCCAGCAGTTCTTTCTACGGGGGGCCTAACTATGGCTACACCTTC. It translates to CASSSFYGGPNYGYTF.